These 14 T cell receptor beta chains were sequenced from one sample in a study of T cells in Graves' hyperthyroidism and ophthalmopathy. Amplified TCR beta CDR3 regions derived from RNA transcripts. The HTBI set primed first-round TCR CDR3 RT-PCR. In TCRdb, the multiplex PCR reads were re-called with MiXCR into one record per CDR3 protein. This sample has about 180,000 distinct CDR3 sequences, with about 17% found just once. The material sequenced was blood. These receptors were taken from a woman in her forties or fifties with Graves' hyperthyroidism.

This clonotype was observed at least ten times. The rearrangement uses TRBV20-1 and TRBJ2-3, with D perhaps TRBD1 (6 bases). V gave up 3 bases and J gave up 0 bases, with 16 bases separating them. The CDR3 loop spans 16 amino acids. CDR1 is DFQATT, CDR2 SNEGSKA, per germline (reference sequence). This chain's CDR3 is CSARSSWGPSTDTQYF. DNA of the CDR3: TGCAGTGCTAGGAGTTCTTGGGGGCCCAGCACAGATACGCAGTATTTT.

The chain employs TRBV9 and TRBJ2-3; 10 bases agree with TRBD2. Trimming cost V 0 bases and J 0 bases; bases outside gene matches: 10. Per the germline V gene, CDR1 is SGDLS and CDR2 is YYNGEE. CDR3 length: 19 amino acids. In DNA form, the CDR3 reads TGTGCCAGCAGCGTAGATATGACTAGCGGGTCTACTAGCACAGATACGCAGTATTTT. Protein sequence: CASSVDMTSGSTSTDTQYF. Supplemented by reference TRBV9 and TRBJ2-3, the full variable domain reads DSGVTQTPKHLITATGQRVTLRCSPRSGDLSVYWYQQSLDQGLQFLIQYYNGEERAKGNILERFSAQQFPDLHSELNLSSLELGDSALYFCASSVDMTSGSTSTDTQYFGPGTRLTVL.

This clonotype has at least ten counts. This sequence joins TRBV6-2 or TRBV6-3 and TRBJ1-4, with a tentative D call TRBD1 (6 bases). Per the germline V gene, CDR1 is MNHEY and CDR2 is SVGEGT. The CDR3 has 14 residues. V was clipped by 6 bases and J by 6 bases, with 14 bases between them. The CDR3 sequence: CASSRMDSYEKLFF. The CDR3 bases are TGTGCCAGCAGCAGAATGGACAGTTATGAAAAACTGTTTTTT.

The CDR3 DNA is TGTGCCAGCAGGTTGGACCTGAACACCGGGGAGCTGTTTTTT. This encodes CASRLDLNTGELFF. This chain joins TRBV6-2 or TRBV6-3 and TRBJ2-2; no firm D call. This CDR3 is built from 14 residues. The germline V and J ends were trimmed by 6 bases and 1 base, with 9 bases remaining between them. In germline, CDR1 is MNHEY, CDR2 SVGEGT.

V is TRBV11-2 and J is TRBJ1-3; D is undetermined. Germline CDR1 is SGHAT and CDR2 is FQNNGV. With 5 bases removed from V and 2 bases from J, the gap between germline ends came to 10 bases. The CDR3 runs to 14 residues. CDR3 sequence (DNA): TGTGCCAGCAGCGTCGTTGATCCTGGAAACACCATATATTTT. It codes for CASSVVDPGNTIYF.

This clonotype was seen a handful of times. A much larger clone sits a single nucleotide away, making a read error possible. The CDR3 coding sequence is TGTGCCTTCGGGAGATCCCCCGGAGAAAGCACGGAGCAGTTCTTC. Its protein is CAFGRSPGESTEQFF. J is TRBJ2-1 and V is TRBV10-3; weak D call: TRBD2 (6 bases). CDR3 size: 15 residues. Deletions cut 11 bases from V and 10 bases from J, with 27 bases between. From germline, CDR1 is ENHRY and CDR2 SYGVKD.

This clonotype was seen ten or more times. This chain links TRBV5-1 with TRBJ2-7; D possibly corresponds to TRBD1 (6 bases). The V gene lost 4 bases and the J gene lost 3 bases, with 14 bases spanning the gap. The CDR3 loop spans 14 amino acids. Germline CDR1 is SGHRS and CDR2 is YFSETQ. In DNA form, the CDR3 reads TGCGCCAGCAGCGGGGGCAGGGGCAACTACGAGCAGTACTTC. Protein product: CASSGGRGNYEQYF.

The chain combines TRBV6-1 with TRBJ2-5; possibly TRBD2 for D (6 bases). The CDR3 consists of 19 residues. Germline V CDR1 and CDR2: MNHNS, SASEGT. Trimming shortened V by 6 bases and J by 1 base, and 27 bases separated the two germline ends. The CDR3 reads CASRGRMGGSNDGQETQYF. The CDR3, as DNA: TGTGCCAGCAGGGGTCGGATGGGGGGAAGTAACGATGGCCAAGAGACCCAGTACTTC.

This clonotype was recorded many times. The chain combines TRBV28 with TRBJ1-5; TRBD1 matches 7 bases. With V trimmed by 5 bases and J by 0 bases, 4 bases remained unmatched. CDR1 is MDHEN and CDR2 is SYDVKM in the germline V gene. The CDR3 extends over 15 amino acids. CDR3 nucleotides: TGTGCCAGCAGTGGGGACAGTCATAGCAATCAGCCCCAGCATTTT. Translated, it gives CASSGDSHSNQPQHF.

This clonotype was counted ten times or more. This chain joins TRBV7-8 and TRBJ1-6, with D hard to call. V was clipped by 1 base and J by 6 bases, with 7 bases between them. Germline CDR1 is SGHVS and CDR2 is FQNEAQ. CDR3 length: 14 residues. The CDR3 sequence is CASSLVGTNSPLHF. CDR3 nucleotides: TGTGCCAGCAGCTTAGTGGGTACTAATTCACCCCTCCACTTT.

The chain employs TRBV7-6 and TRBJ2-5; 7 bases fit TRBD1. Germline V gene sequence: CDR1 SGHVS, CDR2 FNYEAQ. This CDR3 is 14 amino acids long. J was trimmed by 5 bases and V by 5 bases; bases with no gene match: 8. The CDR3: CASSMTGRRETQYF. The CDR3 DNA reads TGTGCCAGCAGCATGACAGGGCGACGCGAGACCCAGTACTTC.

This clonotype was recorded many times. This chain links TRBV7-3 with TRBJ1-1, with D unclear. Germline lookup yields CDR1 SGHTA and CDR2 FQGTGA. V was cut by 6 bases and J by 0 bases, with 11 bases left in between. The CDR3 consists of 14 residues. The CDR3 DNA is TGTGCCAGCAGTCTAGGACCCCTGAACACTGAAGCTTTCTTT. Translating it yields CASSLGPLNTEAFF.

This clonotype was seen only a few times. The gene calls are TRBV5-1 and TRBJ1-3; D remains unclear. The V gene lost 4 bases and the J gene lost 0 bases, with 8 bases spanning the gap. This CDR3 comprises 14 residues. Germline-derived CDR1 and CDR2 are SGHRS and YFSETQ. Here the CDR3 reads CASSPLPSGNTIYF. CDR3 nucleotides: TGCGCCAGCAGCCCCTTGCCCTCTGGAAACACCATATATTTT.

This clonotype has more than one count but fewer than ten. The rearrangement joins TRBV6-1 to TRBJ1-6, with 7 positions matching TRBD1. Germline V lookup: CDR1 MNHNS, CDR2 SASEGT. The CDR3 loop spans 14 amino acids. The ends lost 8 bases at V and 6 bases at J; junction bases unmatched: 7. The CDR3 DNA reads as TGTGCCAGCGGCAAGACAGGGAGTAATTCACCCCTCCACTTT. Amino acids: CASGKTGSNSPLHF.